This TCR beta chain was retrieved from a study of T cell responses to AZD1222 COVID-19 vaccine. Points on this clone: The antigen remains unidentified.

After removal of 4 bases from V and 2 bases from J, the junction contained 1 base not matched to a gene. CDR3 size: 15 residues. Germline CDR1 is SEHNR and CDR2 is FQNEAQ (reference sequence). Only in-frame clones appear in the TCRdb table, and some are missing; sequencing was by immunoSEQ multiplex PCR. Of 80,000 to 100,000 clones in the sample, approximately 88% were seen once. Study-level results: CD4 TCRs covered the whole spike, strongest at regions 160-218 and 743-854. Baseline serology detected seropositivity in only 5 to 7 AZD1222 recipients.

This receptor was taken from an adult in good health. The chain is built from TRBV7-9 and TRBJ2-7; the match to TRBD2 covers 14 bases. The specimen was peripheral blood, collected on day 0 of AZD1222 vaccination. In nucleotides, the CDR3 is TGTGCCAGCAGCTCGGGACTAGCGGGGGCCTACGAGCAGTACTTC. Translating gives CASSSGLAGAYEQYF.